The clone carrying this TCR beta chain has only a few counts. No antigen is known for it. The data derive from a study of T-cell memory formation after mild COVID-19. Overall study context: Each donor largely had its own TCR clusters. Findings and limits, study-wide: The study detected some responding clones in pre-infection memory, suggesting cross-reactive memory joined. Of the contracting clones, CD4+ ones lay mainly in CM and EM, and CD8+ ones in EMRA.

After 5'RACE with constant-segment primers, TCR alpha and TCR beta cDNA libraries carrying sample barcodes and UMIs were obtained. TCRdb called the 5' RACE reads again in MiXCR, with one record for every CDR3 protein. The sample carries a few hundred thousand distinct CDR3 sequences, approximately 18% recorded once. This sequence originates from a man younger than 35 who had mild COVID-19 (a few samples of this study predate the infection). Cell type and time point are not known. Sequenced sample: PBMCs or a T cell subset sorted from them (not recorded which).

DNA of the CDR3: TGTGCCAGCCAGGGTTTGGCAAACACCGGGGAGCTGTTTTTT. Translation gives CASQGLANTGELFF. The chain carries TRBV6-1 and TRBJ2-2; possibly TRBD1 for D (5 bases). The germline gives CDR1 MNHNS, CDR2 SASEGT. Trimming left V 8 bases short and J 2 bases short, with 12 bases between. This CDR3 is built from 14 residues.